This record covers a single T cell receptor (beta chain). What it binds is unknown. CDR1 is DFQATT, CDR2 SNEGSKA, per germline (reference sequence). The CDR3 loop spans 14 amino acids. Trimming cost V 0 bases and J 3 bases, with 10 bases left between them. The sample comes from a study of T cells in Graves' hyperthyroidism and ophthalmopathy. General study results and limits: Most clonotypes expanded in the thyroid (above 0.001) were also present in blood.

Exclusion criteria comprised uncontrolled infection, other autoimmune disease, pregnancy or lactation. Amplification yielded TCR beta CDR3 regions, with RNA transcripts as the source. When the TCR CDR3 underwent first-round RT-PCR, the HTBI primer set was used. A single record per CDR3 protein comes from TCRdb applying MiXCR to the multiplex PCR reads. The table lists 75,000 to 100,000 distinct CDR3 sequences, around 37% of them singletons, with 10% in the top ten. The sample consisted of peripheral blood or thyroid tissue (not recorded which). The clonotype comes from a woman aged 30 to 39 with Graves' hyperthyroidism. The chain employs TRBV20-1 and TRBJ2-3, with D perhaps TRBD2 (6 bases). The CDR3 DNA follows: TGCAGTGCTAGAGATGGGGGGAAGACAGATACGCAGTATTTT. Translated: CSARDGGKTDTQYF.